One TCR beta chain is described in this entry. Its antigen is undetermined. The junction departs from the called germline gene at one end, perhaps through a read error. 13 Jbeta primers and 60 Vbeta primers were used for the PCR. Profiling relied on immunoSEQ multiplex PCR, and the TCRdb table lists in-frame clones only, not all of them. The data show 60,000 to 70,000 clones, and the top ten clones hold approximately 5%. Though nominally healthy at sampling, donors likely had unrecorded immune exposures. The CDR3 covers 14 residues. The germline V gene has CDR1 SNHLY and CDR2 FYNNEI. The sample comes from a study of cytomegalovirus exposure and HLA in healthy donors. Study details: Earlier sequencing of some 190 million T cells yielded 90 million to 140 million unique TCR beta sequences. Study conclusions and caveats: In vitro confirmation showed a few CMV-associated chains to be CMV antigen specific. Solely CMV serostatus was available to characterize immune exposure.

The J gene is TRBJ1-5, the V gene TRBV2; perhaps TRBD1 as D (5 bases). The sample taken for sequencing was PBMCs. This sequence originates from a man under 40 in good health and CMV-seropositive. CDR3 coding DNA: TGTGCCAGCAGGGAAGACAGAAACAATCAGCCCCAGCATTTT. It encodes CASREDRNNQPQHF.